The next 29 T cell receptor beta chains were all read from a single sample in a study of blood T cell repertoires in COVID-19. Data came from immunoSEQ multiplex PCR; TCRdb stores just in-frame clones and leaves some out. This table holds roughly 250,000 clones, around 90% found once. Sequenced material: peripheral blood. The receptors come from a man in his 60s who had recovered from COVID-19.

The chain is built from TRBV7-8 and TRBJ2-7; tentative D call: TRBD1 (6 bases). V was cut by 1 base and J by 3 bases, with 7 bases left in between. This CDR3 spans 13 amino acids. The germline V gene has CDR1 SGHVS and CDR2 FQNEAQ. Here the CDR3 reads CASSLGTVYEQYV. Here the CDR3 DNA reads TGTGCCAGCAGCTTAGGGACAGTCTACGAGCAGTACGTC.

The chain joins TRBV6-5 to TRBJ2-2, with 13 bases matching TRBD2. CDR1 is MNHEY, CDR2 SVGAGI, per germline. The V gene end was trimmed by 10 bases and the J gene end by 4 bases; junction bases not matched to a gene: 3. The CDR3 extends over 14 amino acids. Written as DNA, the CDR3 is TGTGCCACCCGACTAGCGGGAGGCACCGGGGAGCTGTTTTTT. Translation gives CATRLAGGTGELFF.

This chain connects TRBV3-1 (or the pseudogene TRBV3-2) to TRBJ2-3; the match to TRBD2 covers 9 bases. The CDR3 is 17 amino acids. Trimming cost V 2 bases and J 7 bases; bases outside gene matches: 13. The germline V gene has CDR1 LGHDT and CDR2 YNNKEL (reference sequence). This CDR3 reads CASSQSASGDTQYTQYF. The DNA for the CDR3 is TGTGCCAGCAGCCAATCGGCTAGCGGGGATACACAATATACGCAGTATTTT.

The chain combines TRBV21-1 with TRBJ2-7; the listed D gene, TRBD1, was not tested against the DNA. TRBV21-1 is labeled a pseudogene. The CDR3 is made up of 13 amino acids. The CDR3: CASSKGTACEQYV. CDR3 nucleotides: TGTGCCAGCAGCAAAGGGACAGCCTGCGAGCAGTACGTC.

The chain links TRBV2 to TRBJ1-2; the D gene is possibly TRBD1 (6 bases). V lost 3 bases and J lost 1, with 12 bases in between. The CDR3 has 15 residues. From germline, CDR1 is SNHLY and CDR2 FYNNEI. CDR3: CASSDSQGFNYGYTF. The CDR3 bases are TGTGCCAGCAGTGATAGTCAGGGGTTTAACTATGGCTACACCTTC.

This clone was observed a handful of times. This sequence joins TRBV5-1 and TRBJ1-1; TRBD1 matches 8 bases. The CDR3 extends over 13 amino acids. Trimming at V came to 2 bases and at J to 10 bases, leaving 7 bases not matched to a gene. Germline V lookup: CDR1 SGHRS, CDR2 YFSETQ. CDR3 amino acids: CASSLGQGVRAFF. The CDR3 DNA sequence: TGCGCCAGCAGCTTAGGACAGGGTGTAAGAGCTTTCTTT.

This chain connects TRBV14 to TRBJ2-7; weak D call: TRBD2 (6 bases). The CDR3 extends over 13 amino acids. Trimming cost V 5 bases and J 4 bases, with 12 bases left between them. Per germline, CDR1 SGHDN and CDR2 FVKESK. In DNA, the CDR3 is TGTGCCAGCAGCAACAGCGCGGGATACGAGCAGTACTTC. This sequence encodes CASSNSAGYEQYF.

The CDR3 here is CAWRGLAGGAGELFF. CDR3 nucleotides: TGTGCCTGGAGGGGACTAGCGGGGGGAGCCGGGGAGCTGTTTTTT. The chain joins TRBV30 to TRBJ2-2; TRBD2 aligns across 15 bases. V shed 3 bases, J shed 6 bases, and the junction held 2 bases outside the gene matches. Germline V lookup: CDR1 GTSNPN, CDR2 SVGIG (reference sequence). The CDR3 has 15 amino acids.

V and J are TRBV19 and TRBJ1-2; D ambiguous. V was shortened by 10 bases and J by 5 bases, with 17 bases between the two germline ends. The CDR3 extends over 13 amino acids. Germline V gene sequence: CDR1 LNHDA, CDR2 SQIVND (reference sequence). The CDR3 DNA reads TGTGCCACCCAGGACCGGCGAGGGTATGGCTACACCTTC. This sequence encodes CATQDRRGYGYTF. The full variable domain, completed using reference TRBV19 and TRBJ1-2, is DGGITQSPKYLFRKEGQNVTLSCEQNLNHDAMYWYRQDPGQGLRLIYYSQIVNDFQKGDIAEGYSVSREKKESFPLTVTSAQKNPTAFYLCATQDRRGYGYTFGSGTRLTVV.

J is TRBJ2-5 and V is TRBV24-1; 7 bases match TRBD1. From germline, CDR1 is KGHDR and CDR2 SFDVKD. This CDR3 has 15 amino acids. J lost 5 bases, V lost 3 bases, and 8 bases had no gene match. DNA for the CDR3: TGTGCCACCAGTGATCCTAGGACAGGCATCGAGACCCAGTACTTC. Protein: CATSDPRTGIETQYF.

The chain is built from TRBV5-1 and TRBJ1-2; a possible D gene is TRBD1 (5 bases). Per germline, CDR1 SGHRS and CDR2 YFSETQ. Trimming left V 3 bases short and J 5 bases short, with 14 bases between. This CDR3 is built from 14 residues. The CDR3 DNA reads TGCGCCAGCAGCTGGAATCAGGGAGGATATGGCTACACCTTC. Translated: CASSWNQGGYGYTF.

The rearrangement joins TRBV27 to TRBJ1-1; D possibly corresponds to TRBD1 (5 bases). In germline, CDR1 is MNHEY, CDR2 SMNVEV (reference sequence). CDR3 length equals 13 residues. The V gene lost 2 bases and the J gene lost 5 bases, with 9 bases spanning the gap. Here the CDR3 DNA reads TGTGCCAGCAGTTTAGGGGAGGGGACTGAAGCTTTCTTT. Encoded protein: CASSLGEGTEAFF.

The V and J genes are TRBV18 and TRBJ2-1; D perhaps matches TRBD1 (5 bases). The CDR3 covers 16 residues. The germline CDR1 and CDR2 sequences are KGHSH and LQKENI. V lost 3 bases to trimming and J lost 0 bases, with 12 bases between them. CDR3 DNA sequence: TGTGCCAGCTCACCGCAACAGGCGTTCTCCTACAATGAGCAGTTCTTC. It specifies CASSPQQAFSYNEQFF.

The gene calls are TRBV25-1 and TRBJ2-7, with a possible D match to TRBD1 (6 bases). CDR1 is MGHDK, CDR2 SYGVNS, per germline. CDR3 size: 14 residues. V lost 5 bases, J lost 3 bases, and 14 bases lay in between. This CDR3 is CASSLQGWNYEQYF. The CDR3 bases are TGTGCCAGCAGTTTACAGGGATGGAACTACGAGCAGTACTTC.

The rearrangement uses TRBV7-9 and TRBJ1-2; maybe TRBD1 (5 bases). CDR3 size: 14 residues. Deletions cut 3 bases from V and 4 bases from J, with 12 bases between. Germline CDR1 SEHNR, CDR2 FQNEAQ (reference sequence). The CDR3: CASSFRRGGYGYTF. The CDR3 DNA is TGTGCCAGCAGCTTCAGGAGGGGTGGCTATGGCTACACCTTC.

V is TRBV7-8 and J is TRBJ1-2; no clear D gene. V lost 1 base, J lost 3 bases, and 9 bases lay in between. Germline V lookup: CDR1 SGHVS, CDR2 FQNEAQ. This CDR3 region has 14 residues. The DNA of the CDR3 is TGTGCCAGCAGCTTAGTGCCAGTCTACTATGGCTACACCTTC. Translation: CASSLVPVYYGYTF.

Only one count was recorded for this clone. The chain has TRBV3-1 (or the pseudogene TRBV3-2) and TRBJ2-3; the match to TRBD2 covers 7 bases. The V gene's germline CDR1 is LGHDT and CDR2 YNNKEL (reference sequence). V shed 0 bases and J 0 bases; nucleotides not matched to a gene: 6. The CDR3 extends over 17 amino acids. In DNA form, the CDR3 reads TGTGCCAGCAGCCAAGAGAGGCGGGGGATTAGCACAGATACGCAGTATTTT. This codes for CASSQERRGISTDTQYF.

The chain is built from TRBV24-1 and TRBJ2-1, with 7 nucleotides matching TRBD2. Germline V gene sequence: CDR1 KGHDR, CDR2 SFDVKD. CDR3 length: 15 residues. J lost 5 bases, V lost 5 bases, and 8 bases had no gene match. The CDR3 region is CATSVAGESDNEQFF. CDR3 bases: TGTGCCACCAGTGTTGCGGGGGAGTCTGACAATGAGCAGTTCTTC.

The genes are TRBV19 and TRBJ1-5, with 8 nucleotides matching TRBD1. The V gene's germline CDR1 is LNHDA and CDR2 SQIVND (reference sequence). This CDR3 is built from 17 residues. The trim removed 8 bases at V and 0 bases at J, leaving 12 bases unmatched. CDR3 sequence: CASGPQGASYSNQPQHF. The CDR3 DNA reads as TGTGCCAGTGGACCTCAGGGGGCGTCGTATAGCAATCAGCCCCAGCATTTT.

The chain's CDR3 is CASSRTGGGYNEQFF. CDR3 DNA sequence: TGTGCCAGCAGTCGTACAGGGGGAGGGTACAATGAGCAGTTCTTC. This rearrangement joins TRBV9 to TRBJ2-1; maybe TRBD1 (8 bases). Germline-derived CDR1 and CDR2 are SGDLS and YYNGEE. V gave up 5 bases and J gave up 4 bases, with 16 bases separating them. This CDR3 region has 15 residues.

The CDR3 reads CASSLFPLLTYEQYF. The CDR3 coding sequence is TGTGCCAGCAGTTTATTCCCCCTTTTGACTTACGAGCAGTACTTC. V usage is TRBV27 and J usage is TRBJ2-7, with D unresolved. CDR1 is MNHEY and CDR2 is SMNVEV in the germline V gene (reference sequence). The CDR3 has 15 amino acids. The V end was cut by 1 base, the J end by 4 bases, with 14 bases between.

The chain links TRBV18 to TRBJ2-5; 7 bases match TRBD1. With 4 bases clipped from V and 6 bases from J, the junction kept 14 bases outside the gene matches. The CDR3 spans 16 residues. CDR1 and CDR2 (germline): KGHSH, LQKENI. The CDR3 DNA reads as TGTGCCAGCTCACTGGAGACAGGGTCTTCGGCAAAGACCCAGTACTTC. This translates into CASSLETGSSAKTQYF. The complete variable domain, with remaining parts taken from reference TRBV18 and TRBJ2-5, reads NAGVMQNPRHLVRRRGQEARLRCSPMKGHSHVYWYRQLPEEGLKFMVYLQKENIIDESGMPKERFSAEFPKEGPSILRIQQVVRGDSAAYFCASSLETGSSAKTQYFGPGTRLLVL.

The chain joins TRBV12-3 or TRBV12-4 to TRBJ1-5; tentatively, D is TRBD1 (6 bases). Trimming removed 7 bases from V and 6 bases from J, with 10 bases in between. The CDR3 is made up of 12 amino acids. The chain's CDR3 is CASNRAGQPQHF. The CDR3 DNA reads TGTGCCAGCAACAGGGCGGGTCAGCCCCAGCATTTT.

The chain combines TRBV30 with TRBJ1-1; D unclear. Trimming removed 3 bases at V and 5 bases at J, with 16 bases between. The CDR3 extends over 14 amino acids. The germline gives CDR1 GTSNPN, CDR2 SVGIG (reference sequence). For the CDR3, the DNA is TGTGCCTGGAGCCGCTTTGAGGGAAGGACTGAAGCTTTCTTT. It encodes CAWSRFEGRTEAFF.

The CDR3 DNA follows: TGCAGCGTTGGATGGGGGGGCCCTCAGGAGCAGTTCTTC. It codes for CSVGWGGPQEQFF. V usage is TRBV29-1 and J usage is TRBJ2-1; TRBD2 is a possible D gene (7 bases). CDR3 length equals 13 residues. V lost 4 bases, J lost 10 bases, and 17 bases lay in between. Germline V gene sequence: CDR1 SQVTM, CDR2 ANQGSEA.

The CDR3 region has the DNA TGTGCCAGCAGTTTAATAAGCAATCAGCCCCAGCATTTT. Protein product: CASSLISNQPQHF. This rearrangement joins TRBV27 to TRBJ1-5; no reliable D call. V was clipped by 2 bases and J by 1 base, with 3 bases between them. This CDR3 contains 13 residues. Germline-derived CDR1 and CDR2 are MNHEY and SMNVEV (reference sequence).

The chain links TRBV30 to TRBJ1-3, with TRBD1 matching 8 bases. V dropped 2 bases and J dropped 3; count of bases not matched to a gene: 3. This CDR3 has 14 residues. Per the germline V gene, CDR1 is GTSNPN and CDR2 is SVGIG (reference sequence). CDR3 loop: CAWSTGGDGNTIYF. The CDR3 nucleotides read TGTGCCTGGAGTACAGGGGGAGATGGAAACACCATATATTTT. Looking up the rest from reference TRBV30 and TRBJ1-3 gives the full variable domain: SQTIHQWPATLVQPVGSPLSLECTVEGTSNPNLYWYRQAAGRGLQLLFYSVGIGQISSEVPQNLSASRPQDRQFILSSKKLLLSDSGFYLCAWSTGGDGNTIYFGEGSWLTVV.

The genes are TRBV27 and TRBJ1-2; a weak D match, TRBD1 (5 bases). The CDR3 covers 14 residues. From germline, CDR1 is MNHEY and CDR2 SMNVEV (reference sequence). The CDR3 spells CASGEGPRNYGYTF. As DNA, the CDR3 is TGTGCGAGCGGGGAGGGGCCGAGGAACTATGGCTACACCTTC.

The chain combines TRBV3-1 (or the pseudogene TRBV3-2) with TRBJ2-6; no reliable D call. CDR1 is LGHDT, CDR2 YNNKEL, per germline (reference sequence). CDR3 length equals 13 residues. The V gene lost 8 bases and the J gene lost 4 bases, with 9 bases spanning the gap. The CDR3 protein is CASATQGANVLTF. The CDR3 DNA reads TGTGCCAGCGCCACCCAGGGGGCCAACGTCCTGACTTTC.